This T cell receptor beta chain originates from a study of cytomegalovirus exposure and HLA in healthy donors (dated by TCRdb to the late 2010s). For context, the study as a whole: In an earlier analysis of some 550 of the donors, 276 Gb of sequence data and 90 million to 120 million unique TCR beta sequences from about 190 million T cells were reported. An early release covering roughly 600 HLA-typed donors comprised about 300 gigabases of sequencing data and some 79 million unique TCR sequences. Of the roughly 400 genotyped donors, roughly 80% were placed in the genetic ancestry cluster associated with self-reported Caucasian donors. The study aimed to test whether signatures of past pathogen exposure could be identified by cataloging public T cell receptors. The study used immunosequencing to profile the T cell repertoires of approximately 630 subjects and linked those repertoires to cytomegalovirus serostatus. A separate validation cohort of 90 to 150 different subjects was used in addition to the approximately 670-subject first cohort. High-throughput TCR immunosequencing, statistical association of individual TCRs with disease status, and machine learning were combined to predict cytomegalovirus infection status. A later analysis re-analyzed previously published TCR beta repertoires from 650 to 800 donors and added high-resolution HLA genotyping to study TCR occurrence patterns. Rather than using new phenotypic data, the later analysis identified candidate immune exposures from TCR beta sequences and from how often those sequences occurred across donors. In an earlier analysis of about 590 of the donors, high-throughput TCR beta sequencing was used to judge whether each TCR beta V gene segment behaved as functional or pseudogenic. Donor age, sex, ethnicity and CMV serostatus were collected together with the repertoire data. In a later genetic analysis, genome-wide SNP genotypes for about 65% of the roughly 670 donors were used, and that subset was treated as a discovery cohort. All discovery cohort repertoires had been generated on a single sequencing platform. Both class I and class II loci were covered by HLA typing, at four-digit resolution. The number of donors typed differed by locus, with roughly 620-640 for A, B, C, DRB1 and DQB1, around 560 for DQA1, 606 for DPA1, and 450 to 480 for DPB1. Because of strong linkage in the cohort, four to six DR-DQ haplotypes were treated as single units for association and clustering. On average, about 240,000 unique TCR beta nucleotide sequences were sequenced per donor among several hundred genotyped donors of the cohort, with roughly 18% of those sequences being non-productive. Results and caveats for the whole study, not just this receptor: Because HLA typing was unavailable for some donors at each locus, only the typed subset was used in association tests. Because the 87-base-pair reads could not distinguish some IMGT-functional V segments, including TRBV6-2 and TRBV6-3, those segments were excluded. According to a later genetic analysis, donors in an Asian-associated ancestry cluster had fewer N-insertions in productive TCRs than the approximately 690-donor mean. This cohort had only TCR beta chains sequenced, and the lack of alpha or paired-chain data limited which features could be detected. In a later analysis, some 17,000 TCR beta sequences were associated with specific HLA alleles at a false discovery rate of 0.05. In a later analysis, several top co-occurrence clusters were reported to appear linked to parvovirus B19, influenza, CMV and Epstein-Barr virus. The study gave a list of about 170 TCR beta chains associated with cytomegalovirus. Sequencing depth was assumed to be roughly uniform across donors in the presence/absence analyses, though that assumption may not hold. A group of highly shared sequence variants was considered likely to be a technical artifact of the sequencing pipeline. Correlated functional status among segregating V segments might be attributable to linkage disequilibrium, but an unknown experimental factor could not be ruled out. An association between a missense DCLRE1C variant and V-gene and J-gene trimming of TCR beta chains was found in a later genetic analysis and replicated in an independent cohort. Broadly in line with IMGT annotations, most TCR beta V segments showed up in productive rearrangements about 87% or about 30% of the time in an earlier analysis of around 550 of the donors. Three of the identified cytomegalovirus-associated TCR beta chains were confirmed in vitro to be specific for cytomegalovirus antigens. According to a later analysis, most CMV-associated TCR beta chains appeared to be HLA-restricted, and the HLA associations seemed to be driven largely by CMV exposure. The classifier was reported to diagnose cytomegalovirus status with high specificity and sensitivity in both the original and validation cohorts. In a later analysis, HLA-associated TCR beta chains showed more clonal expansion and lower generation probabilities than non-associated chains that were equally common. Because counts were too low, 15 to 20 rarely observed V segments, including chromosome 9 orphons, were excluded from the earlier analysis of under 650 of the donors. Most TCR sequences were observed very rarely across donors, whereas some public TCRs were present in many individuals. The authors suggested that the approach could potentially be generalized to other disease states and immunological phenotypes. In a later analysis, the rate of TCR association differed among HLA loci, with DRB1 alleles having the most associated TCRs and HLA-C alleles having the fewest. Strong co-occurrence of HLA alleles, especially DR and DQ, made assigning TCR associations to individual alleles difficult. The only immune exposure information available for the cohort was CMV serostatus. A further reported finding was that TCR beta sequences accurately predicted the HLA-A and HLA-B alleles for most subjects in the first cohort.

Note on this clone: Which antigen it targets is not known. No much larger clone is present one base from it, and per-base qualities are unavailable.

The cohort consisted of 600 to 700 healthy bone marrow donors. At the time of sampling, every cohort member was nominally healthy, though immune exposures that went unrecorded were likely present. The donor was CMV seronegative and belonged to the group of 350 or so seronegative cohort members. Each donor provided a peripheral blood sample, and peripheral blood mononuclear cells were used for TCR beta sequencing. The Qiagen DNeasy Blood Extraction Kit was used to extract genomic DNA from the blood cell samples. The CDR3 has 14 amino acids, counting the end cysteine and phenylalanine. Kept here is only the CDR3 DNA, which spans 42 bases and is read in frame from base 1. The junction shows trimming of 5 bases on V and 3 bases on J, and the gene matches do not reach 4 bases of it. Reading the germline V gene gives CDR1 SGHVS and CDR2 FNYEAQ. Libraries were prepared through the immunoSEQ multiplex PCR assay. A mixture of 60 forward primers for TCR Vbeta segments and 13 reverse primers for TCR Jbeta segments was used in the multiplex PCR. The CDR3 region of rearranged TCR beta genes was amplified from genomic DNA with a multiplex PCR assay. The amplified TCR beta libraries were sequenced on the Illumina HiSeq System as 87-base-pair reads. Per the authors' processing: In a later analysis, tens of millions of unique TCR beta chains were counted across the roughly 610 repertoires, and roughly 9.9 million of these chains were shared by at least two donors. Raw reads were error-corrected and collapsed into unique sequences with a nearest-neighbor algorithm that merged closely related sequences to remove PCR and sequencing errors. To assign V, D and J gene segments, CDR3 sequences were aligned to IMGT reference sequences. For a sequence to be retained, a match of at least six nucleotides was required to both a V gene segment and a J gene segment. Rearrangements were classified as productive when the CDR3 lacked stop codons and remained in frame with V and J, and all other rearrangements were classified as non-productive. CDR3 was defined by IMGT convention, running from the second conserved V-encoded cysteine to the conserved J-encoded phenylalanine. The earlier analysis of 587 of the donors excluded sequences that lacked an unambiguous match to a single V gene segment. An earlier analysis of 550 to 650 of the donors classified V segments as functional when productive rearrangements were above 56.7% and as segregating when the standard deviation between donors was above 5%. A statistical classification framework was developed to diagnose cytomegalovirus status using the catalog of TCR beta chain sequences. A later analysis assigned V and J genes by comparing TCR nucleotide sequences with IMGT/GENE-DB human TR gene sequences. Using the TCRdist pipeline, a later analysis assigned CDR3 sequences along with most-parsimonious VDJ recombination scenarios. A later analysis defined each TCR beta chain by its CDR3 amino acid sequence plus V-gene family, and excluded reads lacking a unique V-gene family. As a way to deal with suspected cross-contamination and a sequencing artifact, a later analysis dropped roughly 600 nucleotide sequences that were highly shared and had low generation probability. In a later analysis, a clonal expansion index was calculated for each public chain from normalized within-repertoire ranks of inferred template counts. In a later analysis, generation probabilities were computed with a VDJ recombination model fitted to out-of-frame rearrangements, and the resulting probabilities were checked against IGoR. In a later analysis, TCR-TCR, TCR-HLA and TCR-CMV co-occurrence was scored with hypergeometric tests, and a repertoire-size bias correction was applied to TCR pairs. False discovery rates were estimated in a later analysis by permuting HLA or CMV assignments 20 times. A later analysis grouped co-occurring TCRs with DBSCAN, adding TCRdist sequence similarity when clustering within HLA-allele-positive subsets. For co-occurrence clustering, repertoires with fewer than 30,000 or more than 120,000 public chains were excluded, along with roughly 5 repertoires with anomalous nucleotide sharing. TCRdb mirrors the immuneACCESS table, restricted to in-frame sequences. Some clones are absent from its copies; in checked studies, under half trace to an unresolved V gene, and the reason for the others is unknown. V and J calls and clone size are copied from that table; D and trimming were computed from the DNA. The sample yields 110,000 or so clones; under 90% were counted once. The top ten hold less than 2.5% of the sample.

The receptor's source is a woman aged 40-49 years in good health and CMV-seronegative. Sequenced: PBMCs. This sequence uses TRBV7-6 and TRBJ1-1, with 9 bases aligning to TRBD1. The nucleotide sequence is TGTGCCAGCAGCCCGGACAGGGGATACACTGAAGCTTTCTTT. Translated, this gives CASSPDRGYTEAFF.